This T cell receptor beta chain derives from a study of T cell responses to AZD1222 COVID-19 vaccine. This table comes from immunoSEQ multiplex PCR, and its TCRdb copy is limited to in-frame clones, with some not included. Of about 120,000 clones in the sample, roughly nine tenths were seen once. The CDR3 is made up of 11 amino acids. The germline V and J ends were trimmed by 4 bases and 9 bases, with 10 bases remaining between them. Germline V CDR1 and CDR2: LGHDT, YNNKEL (reference sequence). The J gene is TRBJ2-7, the V gene TRBV3-1 (or the pseudogene TRBV3-2); D is perhaps TRBD1 or TRBD2 (5 bases each). The sequencing here drew on peripheral blood, taken on day 0 of AZD1222 vaccination. The TCR sequence derives from an adult in good health. The CDR3: CASSPGDRQYF. The CDR3 DNA follows: TGTGCCAGCAGCCCTGGGGACCGGCAGTACTTC.